This TCR beta chain was captured in a study of CD8+ T cells in alopecia areata. Whole-study findings and limits: Compared with normal scalp, lesional scalp had higher clonality and more expanded CD8+ clones.

Following extraction, RNA underwent reverse transcription to cDNA, which served as the sequencing template. TCRdb's table, derived via immunoSEQ multiplex PCR, lists solely in-frame clones and lacks some. The table records 65,000 to 90,000 clones, 51% of them present only once. This clone was counted only a few times. Its antigen remains unknown. V lost 3 bases and J lost 8, with 24 bases in between. Germline V gene lookup returns CDR1 SGHRS and CDR2 YFSETQ. This CDR3 has 17 amino acids. V and J are TRBV5-1 and TRBJ2-1; tentatively, D is TRBD1 or TRBD2 (5 bases each). The source of this sequence is a human donor with alopecia areata. Sequenced: NKG2D-high CD8+ T cells sorted from blood. The CDR3 region is CASSSPEHGTKADEQFF. CDR3 DNA: TGCGCCAGCAGCTCTCCGGAACACGGGACCAAGGCCGATGAGCAGTTCTTC.